The T cell receptor beta chain under discussion was sequenced for a study of blood T cell repertoires in COVID-19. CDR3 length: 17 residues. The V gene end was trimmed by 3 bases and the J gene end by 7 bases; junction bases not matched to a gene: 7. Germline lookup yields CDR1 SGDLS and CDR2 YYNGEE. Sequenced by immunoSEQ multiplex PCR; TCRdb stores in-frame clones only, minus some. The table lists more than 150,000 clones, 82% of them singletons. The clonotype originates from a man aged 35 to 55 who had recovered from COVID-19. V and J are TRBV9 and TRBJ2-2, with TRBD2 identical over 15 bases. The specimen sequenced was PBMCs or T cells enriched from blood (not recorded which). The CDR3 DNA reads TGTGCCAGCAGCGGGAGGACTAGCGGGAGGGCTGACGGGGAGCTGTTTTTT. As protein: CASSGRTSGRADGELFF.